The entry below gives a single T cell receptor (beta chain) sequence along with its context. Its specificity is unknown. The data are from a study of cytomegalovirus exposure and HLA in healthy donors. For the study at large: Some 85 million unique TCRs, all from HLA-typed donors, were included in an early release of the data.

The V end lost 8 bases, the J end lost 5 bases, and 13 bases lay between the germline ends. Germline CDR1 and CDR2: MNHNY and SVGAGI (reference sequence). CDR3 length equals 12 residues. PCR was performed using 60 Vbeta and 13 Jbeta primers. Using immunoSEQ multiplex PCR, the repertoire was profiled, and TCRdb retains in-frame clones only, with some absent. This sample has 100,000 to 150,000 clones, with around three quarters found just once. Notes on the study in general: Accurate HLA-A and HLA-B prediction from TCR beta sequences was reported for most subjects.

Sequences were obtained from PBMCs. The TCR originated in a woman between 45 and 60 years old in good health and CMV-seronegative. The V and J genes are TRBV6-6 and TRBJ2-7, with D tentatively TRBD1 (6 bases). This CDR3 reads CASYRAKDEQYF. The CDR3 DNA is TGTGCCAGCTACAGGGCGAAAGACGAGCAGTACTTC.